These 32 T cell receptor beta chains were sequenced from one sample in a study of blood T cells in healthy people across ages. Next came a second PCR, run for roughly 6 to 11 cycles, which used a sample-barcoded 5' primer along with a J-beta primer mix. In TCRdb, the 5' RACE reads were re-called with MiXCR into one record per CDR3 protein. In the table there are about 1.1 million distinct CDR3 sequences, approximately 38% of which are singletons. Material for sequencing was blood. The receptors derive from a man between 18 and 35 years old in good health.

The rearrangement uses TRBV6-6 and TRBJ2-5; 11 nucleotides align to TRBD2. Germline trimming cut 7 bases from V and 2 bases from J; bases unmatched to any gene: 6. Germline lookup yields CDR1 MNHNY and CDR2 SVGAGI (reference sequence). CDR3 size: 15 residues. This CDR3 reads CASNELAGAQETQYF. DNA of the CDR3: TGTGCCAGCAACGAACTAGCGGGGGCTCAAGAGACCCAGTACTTC.

Worth noting for this clonotype: At one boundary the junction diverges from the germline segment, which might be a read error. The chain recombines TRBV10-3 with TRBJ1-4; possible D gene TRBD1, 6 bases. The CDR3 totals 14 residues. Germline V CDR1 and CDR2: ENHRY, SYGVKD. The CDR3 spells CAISITGSNAKLFF. DNA for the CDR3: TGTGCCATCAGTATTACAGGGAGTAATGCAAAACTGTTTTTT.

This clonotype has more than one count but fewer than ten. V gene TRBV9 combines with J gene TRBJ2-4; possibly TRBD2 for D (6 bases). The V end lost 0 bases, the J end lost 6 bases, and 13 bases lay between the germline ends. In germline, CDR1 is SGDLS, CDR2 YYNGEE. The CDR3 consists of 15 residues. CDR3 loop: CASSVGGTGGNIQYF. DNA of the CDR3: TGTGCCAGCAGCGTAGGTGGCACCGGGGGAAACATTCAGTACTTC.

Only one count was recorded for this clonotype. This chain connects TRBV11-1 to TRBJ2-7; TRBD1 might be the D (6 bases). Germline CDR1 and CDR2: SGHAT and FQDESV (reference sequence). V was clipped by 2 bases and J by 7 bases, with 18 bases between them. The CDR3 has 15 amino acids. The CDR3 DNA reads as TGTGCCAGCAGCTTAAAACAGGGTTACTACAATGAGCAGTACTTC. Translating gives CASSLKQGYYNEQYF.

This clonotype was picked up a small number of times. The chain is built from TRBV12-3 or TRBV12-4 and TRBJ1-2; tentatively, D is TRBD1 (6 bases). The CDR3 contains 14 residues. With 6 bases removed from V and 1 base from J, the gap between germline ends came to 12 bases. The CDR3 reads CASRRSDSNYGYTF. In nucleotides, the CDR3 is TGTGCCAGCAGACGATCGGACAGTAACTATGGCTACACCTTC.

This rearrangement joins TRBV7-9 to TRBJ1-2; no clear D. Trimming shortened V by 4 bases and J by 8 bases, and 14 bases separated the two germline ends. The CDR3 loop spans 13 amino acids. CDR1 and CDR2 (germline): SEHNR, FQNEAQ (reference sequence). The DNA for the CDR3 is TGTGCCAGCAGCTCATCGCCCGATGAGGGCTACACCTTC. It yields the protein CASSSSPDEGYTF.

Many counts were recorded for this clonotype. The gene calls are TRBV11-2 and TRBJ2-1; 7 nucleotides match TRBD2. Germline V gives CDR1 SGHAT, CDR2 FQNNGV. The V and J ends lost 7 bases and 4 bases, in that order; junction bases with no gene match: 7. CDR3 length: 14 residues. The CDR3 nucleotides are TGTGCCAGCACTGGCGGGGGAAAGTACAATGAGCAGTTCTTC. Its protein product is CASTGGGKYNEQFF.

The gene calls are TRBV12-3 or TRBV12-4 and TRBJ1-6, with TRBD1 identical over 8 bases. The V and J ends lost 3 bases and 9 bases, in that order; junction bases with no gene match: 7. This CDR3 is 15 amino acids long. Here the CDR3 DNA reads TGTGCCAGCAGTTTGACAGTACAGGGGGGTTCACCCCTCCACTTT. Residues: CASSLTVQGGSPLHF.

This clonotype was detected only once. This chain joins TRBV4-1 and TRBJ1-2, with D uncertain. The V gene's germline CDR1 is MGHRA and CDR2 YSYEKL. This CDR3 comprises 15 residues. Trimming took 1 base from V and 4 from J, leaving 13 bases between them. This chain's CDR3 is CASSQVGGAGYGYTF. CDR3 sequence (DNA): TGCGCCAGCAGCCAAGTCGGTGGAGCGGGCTATGGCTACACCTTC.

The chain combines TRBV27 with TRBJ2-5; 10 bases are shared with TRBD2. The CDR3 runs to 14 residues. After removal of 7 bases from V and 11 bases from J, the junction contained 13 bases not matched to a gene. Germline loops: CDR1 MNHEY, CDR2 SMNVEV (reference sequence). CDR3 in DNA: TGTGCCAGCAACCGGCTAGCGGGGGTGAATGAGCAGTACTTC. Translated, it gives CASNRLAGVNEQYF.

The rearrangement links TRBV29-1 to TRBJ1-1; 7 nucleotides match TRBD1. This CDR3 has 14 residues. V dropped 7 bases and J dropped 1; count of bases not matched to a gene: 9. The V gene's germline CDR1 is SQVTM and CDR2 ANQGSEA. CDR3 region: CSGGGSDTNTEAFF. CDR3 bases: TGCAGCGGAGGGGGCTCGGATACGAACACTGAAGCTTTCTTT.

As to this clonotype: At one end, the junction sequence differs from germline, possibly due to a read error. This chain connects TRBV5-6 to TRBJ1-1, with 8 bases that match TRBD1. The CDR3 length is 16 residues. Germline V gene lookup returns CDR1 SGHDT and CDR2 YYEEEE. The CDR3 sequence is CAGSLYETGGATEAFF. For the CDR3, the DNA is TGTGCCGGCAGCCTTTACGAAACAGGGGGGGCCACTGAAGCTTTCTTT.

The rearrangement uses TRBV12-3 or TRBV12-4 and TRBJ2-7, with a weak D call TRBD1 (7 bases). The V end was cut by 5 bases, the J end by 7 bases, with 18 bases between. The CDR3 contains 14 residues. This chain's CDR3 is CASSILAGGREQYF. CDR3 coding DNA: TGTGCCAGCAGTATCCTCGCAGGGGGGAGAGAGCAGTACTTC.

This rearrangement joins TRBV20-1 to TRBJ2-1; 7 bases map to TRBD2. Unmatched junction bases numbered 13, after V lost 4 bases and J lost 7 bases. The CDR3 has 15 residues. In germline, CDR1 is DFQATT, CDR2 SNEGSKA (reference sequence). The CDR3 sequence: CSANPASGNGNEQFF. CDR3 sequence (DNA): TGCAGTGCTAACCCCGCCAGCGGGAACGGGAATGAGCAGTTCTTC.

CDR3 sequence: CASSLSTVSTEAFF. The CDR3 nucleotides read TGCGCCAGCAGCCTCTCGACAGTGAGCACTGAAGCTTTCTTT. The chain links TRBV5-1 to TRBJ1-1; D possibly corresponds to TRBD1 (5 bases). The germline V and J ends were trimmed by 4 bases and 4 bases, with 14 bases remaining between them. CDR1 SGHRS and CDR2 YFSETQ come from the germline V gene. The CDR3 loop spans 14 amino acids.

The CDR3 loop is CASSYNRDTGELFF. In DNA form, the CDR3 reads TGTGCCAGCAGTTACAACAGGGACACCGGGGAGCTGTTTTTT. The rearrangement joins TRBV5-5 to TRBJ2-2; tentatively, D is TRBD1 (6 bases). V was cut by 5 bases and J by 3 bases, with 11 bases left in between. The CDR3 spans 14 residues. Germline CDR1 SGHKS, CDR2 YYEKEE (reference sequence).

CDR3 sequence (DNA): TGTGCCAGCAGCGTAGGCGTCCCGGGAGGGGAAAAACTGTTTTTT. This codes for CASSVGVPGGEKLFF. The gene calls are TRBV9 and TRBJ1-4; the D is unclear. In germline, CDR1 is SGDLS, CDR2 YYNGEE. The CDR3 has 15 residues. The V and J ends lost 0 bases and 8 bases respectively, with 14 bases between them.

This rearrangement joins TRBV24-1 to TRBJ2-6; no clear D gene. Trimming shortened V by 3 bases and J by 1 base, and 12 bases separated the two germline ends. The CDR3 sequence is 17 residues long. Germline V gene sequence: CDR1 KGHDR, CDR2 SFDVKD. The CDR3 bases are TGTGCCACCAGTGATATAAGCACAGCATCTGGGGCCAACGTCCTGACTTTC. This encodes CATSDISTASGANVLTF.

The rearrangement links TRBV6-1 to TRBJ1-2; D is uncertain. Trimming shortened V by 3 bases and J by 7 bases, and 3 bases separated the two germline ends. Germline assignment: CDR1 MNHNS and CDR2 SASEGT. This CDR3 spans 10 amino acids. CDR3 protein: CASSEFGYTF. CDR3 nucleotides: TGTGCCAGCAGTGAGTTTGGCTACACCTTC.

The chain recombines TRBV4-2 with TRBJ2-7; D gene uncertain. CDR1 and CDR2 from the germline V gene are LGHNA and YNFKEQ. Trimming removed 1 base from V and 3 bases from J, with 7 bases in between. This CDR3 is 13 amino acids long. CDR3 DNA: TGTGCCAGCAGCCAAGCCCTGATCTACGAGCAGTACTTC. Translated: CASSQALIYEQYF.

This rearrangement joins TRBV6-2 or TRBV6-3 to TRBJ2-1; D could derive from TRBD1 or TRBD2 (5 bases each). V was pared by 3 bases and J by 9 bases, with 15 bases between. In germline, CDR1 is MNHEY, CDR2 SVGEGT. The CDR3 extends over 14 amino acids. DNA of the CDR3: TGTGCCAGCAGTTATCCGGGGCATTCTACTGAGCAGTTCTTC. Amino acids: CASSYPGHSTEQFF.

This CDR3 reads CSVRDNTYEQYF. The CDR3 bases are TGCAGCGTTCGGGACAACACCTACGAGCAGTACTTC. The V and J genes are TRBV29-1 and TRBJ2-7; the D gene is possibly TRBD1 (6 bases). Trimming took 5 bases from V and 2 from J, leaving 10 bases between them. The CDR3 length is 12 residues. The V gene's germline CDR1 is SQVTM and CDR2 ANQGSEA.

The chain couples TRBV2 to TRBJ1-2; possibly TRBD1 for D (6 bases). Trimming cost V 6 bases and J 4 bases, with 18 bases left between them. This CDR3 is built from 15 residues. Germline V gene lookup returns CDR1 SNHLY and CDR2 FYNNEI. The CDR3 loop is CASRNNDRTLYGYTF. CDR3 nucleotides: TGTGCCAGCAGGAACAATGACAGGACCCTCTATGGCTACACCTTC.

The chain couples TRBV25-1 to TRBJ2-2; the match to TRBD2 covers 8 bases. The CDR3 has 12 residues. Per the germline V gene, CDR1 is MGHDK and CDR2 is SYGVNS. Trimming at V came to 11 bases and at J to 3 bases, leaving 2 bases not matched to a gene. In nucleotides, the CDR3 is TGTGCCGCCGGGGGGGACACCGGGGAGCTGTTTTTT. Its translation is CAAGGDTGELFF. The full variable domain, completed using reference TRBV25-1 and TRBJ2-2, is EADIYQTPRYLVIGTGKKITLECSQTMGHDKMYWYQQDPGMELHLIHYSYGVNSTEKGDLSSESTVSRIRTEHFPLTLESARPSHTSQYLCAAGGDTGELFFGEGSRLTVL.

The chain joins TRBV4-1 to TRBJ1-1; D remains ambiguous. Germline-derived CDR1 and CDR2 are MGHRA and YSYEKL. The length of the CDR3 is 15 residues. V lost 3 bases, J lost 1 base, and 12 bases lay in between. For the CDR3, the DNA is TGCGCCAGCAGCCAGGGCGTGGGCGGGAACACTGAAGCTTTCTTT. It is translated as CASSQGVGGNTEAFF.

The chain joins TRBV7-2 to TRBJ2-1; 12 bases line up with TRBD2. Germline-derived CDR1 and CDR2 are SGHTA and FQGNSA. Germline trimming cut 5 bases from V and 3 bases from J; bases unmatched to any gene: 8. The CDR3 is 17 amino acids. The CDR3 loop reads CASSRTSGGTVYNEQFF. The CDR3, as DNA: TGTGCCAGCAGCAGAACTAGCGGGGGGACGGTCTACAATGAGCAGTTCTTC.

The chain combines TRBV20-1 with TRBJ2-5; 7 bases match TRBD2. Germline V lookup: CDR1 DFQATT, CDR2 SNEGSKA (reference sequence). The V segment lost 2 bases and the J segment 3 bases; nucleotides outside the gene matches: 3. The CDR3 covers 13 residues. The CDR3 nucleotides are TGCAGTGCTAGACCGAGCGGGGAAGAGACCCAGTACTTC. This gives the protein CSARPSGEETQYF.

The rearrangement uses TRBV7-9 and TRBJ2-1; D ambiguous. The germline gives CDR1 SEHNR, CDR2 FQNEAQ (reference sequence). The CDR3 spans 16 residues. V dropped 2 bases and J dropped 1 base, with 12 bases sitting between them. The DNA for the CDR3 is TGTGCCAGCAGCTTATTGGCTGCTGGTTCCTACAATGAGCAGTTCTTC. Encoded protein: CASSLLAAGSYNEQFF. The full variable domain, in which reference TRBV7-9 and TRBJ2-1 provide the parts outside the CDR3, is DTGVSQNPRHKITKRGQNVTFRCDPISEHNRLYWYRQTLGQGPEFLTYFQNEAQLEKSRLLSDRFSAERPKGSFSTLEIQRTEQGDSAMYLCASSLLAAGSYNEQFFGPGTRLTVL.

The sample holds a few counts of this clonotype. The chain uses TRBV29-1 and TRBJ2-1; 9 bases align to TRBD2. Per the germline V gene, CDR1 is SQVTM and CDR2 is ANQGSEA. With 2 bases clipped from V and 1 base from J, the junction kept 6 bases outside the gene matches. The CDR3 runs 16 residues. The CDR3 DNA follows: TGCAGCGTTGAATTAGGGCGGGGGGGTTCCTACAATGAGCAGTTCTTC. Encoded protein: CSVELGRGGSYNEQFF.

A note on this clonotype: A junction boundary mismatches the germline segment, possibly from a read error. The V call is TRBV5-1, the J call TRBJ2-3, with 8 bases matching TRBD1. The CDR3 consists of 14 residues. The germline V gene encodes CDR1 SGHRS and CDR2 YFSETQ. The DNA for the CDR3 is TGCGCCAGCGGCTTGGGACAGGACACAGATACGCAGTATTTT. This translates into CASGLGQDTDTQYF.

Concerning this clonotype: A much larger clone is a single base away; this may be a read error. This rearrangement joins TRBV20-1 to TRBJ2-1; D is possibly TRBD1 (6 bases). Trimming shortened V by 0 bases and J by 13 bases, and 16 bases separated the two germline ends. The germline V gene encodes CDR1 DFQATT and CDR2 SNEGSKA (reference sequence). The CDR3 totals 13 residues. DNA of the CDR3: TGCAGTGCTAGAGAGGGACAATCTCGGACCCAGTTCTTC. The encoded protein is CSAREGQSRTQFF.

The chain links TRBV7-2 to TRBJ1-1; D uncertain. The V end lost 3 bases, the J end lost 8 bases, and 19 bases lay between the germline ends. Germline-derived CDR1 and CDR2 are SGHTA and FQGNSA. There are 15 residues in the CDR3. The CDR3 sequence: CASSFEFRPGEEAFF. CDR3 nucleotide sequence: TGTGCCAGCAGCTTTGAATTCCGGCCCGGAGAAGAAGCTTTCTTT. Full variable domain (rest looked up from reference TRBV7-2 and TRBJ1-1): GAGVSQSPSNKVTEKGKDVELRCDPISGHTALYWYRQSLGQGLEFLIYFQGNSAPDKSGLPSDRFSAERTGGSVSTLTIQRTQQEDSAVYLCASSFEFRPGEEAFFGQGTRLTVV.